This passage covers 24 T cell receptor beta chains from one sample sequenced in a study of CD4+ T cells in melanoma. Clones were read by immunoSEQ multiplex PCR, and TCRdb kept only the in-frame ones, dropping some. The sample consists of roughly 6,600 clones, 69% of them appearing once. Material: cells from a culture (not recorded whether cultured in vitro). The receptors shown here come from a human donor with melanoma.

V usage is TRBV2 and J usage is TRBJ1-5; possible D gene TRBD1, 5 bases. This CDR3 spans 13 amino acids. Trimming left V 6 bases short and J 4 bases short, with 10 bases between. Germline V gene sequence: CDR1 SNHLY, CDR2 FYNNEI. The CDR3 coding sequence is TGTGCCAGCAGCTTCGGGGCAAATCAGCCCCAGCATTTT. It codes for CASSFGANQPQHF.

This clone is labeled as medium-sized. This CDR3 reads CAFLDSNNEQFF. CDR3 DNA: TGTGCCTTCCTGGACAGTAACAATGAGCAGTTCTTC. This chain joins TRBV30 and TRBJ2-1; D possibly corresponds to TRBD1 (6 bases). Germline values: CDR1 GTSNPN, CDR2 SVGIG (reference sequence). CDR3 length equals 12 residues. Trimming left V 7 bases short and J 5 bases short, with 12 bases between.

This clone is labeled medium-sized. The J gene is TRBJ2-5, the V gene TRBV6-5; D is possibly TRBD2 (6 bases). V was shortened by 5 bases and J by 5 bases, with 18 bases between the two germline ends. The CDR3 spans 15 residues. Per germline, CDR1 MNHEY and CDR2 SVGAGI. The DNA for the CDR3 is TGTGCCAGCAGTCTTACAGGCGCCCGGGGGGAGACCCAGTACTTC. Translation: CASSLTGARGETQYF.

This clone appeared once. The J gene is TRBJ2-7, the V gene TRBV29-1; a possible D gene is TRBD1 (6 bases). Germline lookup yields CDR1 SQVTM and CDR2 ANQGSEA. CDR3 length: 12 amino acids. The V end was cut by 2 bases, the J end by 6 bases, with 11 bases between. CDR3 region: CSVESDSGEQYF. The CDR3 DNA sequence: TGCAGCGTTGAATCGGACAGTGGCGAGCAGTACTTC.

J is TRBJ1-4 and V is TRBV2; D is possibly TRBD1 (6 bases). Trimming took off 7 bases at V and 8 bases at J, with 26 bases between the two ends. In germline, CDR1 is SNHLY, CDR2 FYNNEI. CDR3 size: 17 residues. In DNA, the CDR3 is TGTGCCAGCATGCGCGAGCGGGGACATGGACTGAGAGAAAAACTGTTTTTT. As protein: CASMRERGHGLREKLFF.

J is TRBJ2-1 and V is TRBV24-1; TRBD1 aligns across 8 bases. V shed 1 base and J 0 bases; nucleotides not matched to a gene: 10. This CDR3 has 19 residues. From germline, CDR1 is KGHDR and CDR2 SFDVKD. CDR3 sequence: CATSDFPGQGSGSYNEQFF. CDR3 in DNA: TGTGCCACCAGTGATTTCCCCGGACAGGGTAGCGGCTCCTACAATGAGCAGTTCTTC.

This clone was seen just once. The rearrangement links TRBV14 to TRBJ1-1; D ambiguous. The V gene lost 1 base and the J gene lost 3 bases, with 9 bases spanning the gap. This CDR3 contains 14 residues. Germline V gene sequence: CDR1 SGHDN, CDR2 FVKESK. CDR3: CASSQVSLDTEAFF. CDR3 nucleotides: TGTGCCAGCAGCCAAGTTTCGTTGGACACTGAAGCTTTCTTT.

This clone occurred a few times. The chain recombines TRBV28 with TRBJ2-1; no clear D. Trimming cost V 1 base and J 7 bases, with 2 bases left between them. CDR1 and CDR2 (germline): MDHEN, SYDVKM. The length of the CDR3 is 11 residues. CDR3 region: CASSLSNEQFF. CDR3 nucleotide sequence: TGTGCCAGCAGTTTATCGAATGAGCAGTTCTTC.

The V call is TRBV5-1, the J call TRBJ2-2, with D tentatively TRBD2 (6 bases). Germline V gene data show CDR1 as SGHRS and CDR2 as YFSETQ. Deletions cut 3 bases from V and 1 base from J, with 13 bases between. CDR3 length: 16 amino acids. The CDR3 nucleotides are TGCGCCAGCAGCTGGGTCACGGGGGTGAACACCGGGGAGCTGTTTTTT. Its translation: CASSWVTGVNTGELFF.

The gene calls are TRBV30 and TRBJ2-3; 8 nucleotides agree with TRBD2. The trim removed 2 bases at V and 3 bases at J, leaving 10 bases unmatched. CDR3 size: 16 residues. The germline V gene encodes CDR1 GTSNPN and CDR2 SVGIG (reference sequence). CDR3 sequence (DNA): TGTGCCTGGAGTCCCCCGGGAGGGTCGCGAACAGATACGCAGTATTTT. Its translation is CAWSPPGGSRTDTQYF.

The chain carries TRBV27 and TRBJ2-1, with D uncertain. The CDR3 sequence is 13 residues long. V was trimmed by 6 bases and J by 4 bases, leaving 10 bases between them. Germline CDR1 is MNHEY and CDR2 is SMNVEV (reference sequence). Here the CDR3 DNA reads TGTGCCAGCAGCATAGTCGCTTACAATGAGCAGTTCTTC. Amino acid sequence: CASSIVAYNEQFF.

By proportion, this clone is medium-sized. This chain connects TRBV9 to TRBJ2-7; D unresolved. CDR3 length equals 13 residues. Trimming shortened V by 0 bases and J by 7 bases, and 11 bases separated the two germline ends. Germline CDR1 SGDLS, CDR2 YYNGEE. In nucleotides, the CDR3 is TGTGCCAGCAGCGTAGACTCTTCCCGGGAGCAGTACTTC. Translated: CASSVDSSREQYF.

The chain employs TRBV5-1 and TRBJ1-3; tentative D call: TRBD1 (5 bases). Trimming took 2 bases from V and 2 from J, leaving 11 bases between them. The CDR3 totals 15 residues. The germline gives CDR1 SGHRS, CDR2 YFSETQ. This CDR3 is CASSFEGSPGNTIYF. The DNA of the CDR3 is TGCGCCAGCAGCTTTGAGGGGTCCCCTGGAAACACCATATATTTT.

By its share, this clone is large. The chain is built from TRBV6-5 and TRBJ2-7, with 9 bases aligning to TRBD2. CDR3 length: 12 amino acids. Germline V CDR1 and CDR2: MNHEY, SVGAGI. J was trimmed by 3 bases and V by 8 bases; bases with no gene match: 2. The CDR3, as DNA: TGTGCCAGCGGAGCGGGAGGCTACGAGCAGTACTTC. Its protein product is CASGAGGYEQYF.

This clone showed up just a few times. The chain is built from TRBV4-1 and TRBJ2-3; 7 positions agree with TRBD1. The CDR3 covers 15 residues. V shed 5 bases, J shed 6 bases, and the junction held 11 bases outside the gene matches. CDR1 is MGHRA and CDR2 is YSYEKL in the germline V gene. The CDR3 DNA reads TGCGCCAGCAGCGAGACAGGGACCCTCGGGGATACGCAGTATTTT. It is translated as CASSETGTLGDTQYF.

The chain is built from TRBV5-4 and TRBJ1-2; TRBD1 aligns across 9 bases. V was pared by 5 bases and J by 3 bases, with 8 bases of the junction left unmatched. The germline gives CDR1 SGHNT, CDR2 YYREEE (reference sequence). The CDR3 has 15 amino acids. The CDR3, as DNA: TGTGCCAGCAGTGAAACAGGGGGCGCGGACTATGGCTACACCTTC. Protein product: CASSETGGADYGYTF. The variable domain in full, with the rest retrieved from reference TRBV5-4 and TRBJ1-2, is ETGVTQSPTHLIKTRGQQVTLRCSSQSGHNTVSWYQQALGQGPQFIFQYYREEENGRGNFPPRFSGLQFPNYSSELNVNALELDDSALYLCASSETGGADYGYTFGSGTRLTVV.

The chain uses TRBV24-1 and TRBJ1-1; possible D gene TRBD1, 6 bases. The CDR3 totals 16 residues. CDR1 is KGHDR, CDR2 SFDVKD, per germline. The V and J ends lost 7 bases and 0 bases respectively, with 17 bases between them. The CDR3: CATRGGRYHMNTEAFF. For the CDR3, the DNA is TGTGCCACCAGGGGGGGCAGATACCACATGAACACTGAAGCTTTCTTT.

The chain employs TRBV2 and TRBJ2-5; 7 nucleotides line up with TRBD1. CDR1 and CDR2 from the germline V gene are SNHLY and FYNNEI. Unmatched junction bases numbered 7, after V lost 9 bases and J lost 3 bases. The CDR3 is made up of 13 amino acids. The CDR3 region has the DNA TGTGCCAGTATGTGGGGACAGAAAGAGACCCAGTACTTC. Translated, it gives CASMWGQKETQYF.

This chain uses TRBV30 with TRBJ1-3, with a weak D call TRBD1 (6 bases). V lost 3 bases and J 4 bases, leaving 16 bases between the germline ends. Germline V gives CDR1 GTSNPN, CDR2 SVGIG (reference sequence). This CDR3 has 15 amino acids. The chain's CDR3 is CAWSRRGAGGNTIYF. In DNA, the CDR3 is TGTGCCTGGAGCCGGAGGGGGGCAGGAGGAAACACCATATATTTT.

On this clone itself: The germline gene is not matched at one end of the junction; a read error may be the cause. V usage is TRBV10-3 and J usage is TRBJ2-3, with TRBD2 matching over 7 bases. This CDR3 spans 14 amino acids. Germline V gene lookup returns CDR1 ENHRY and CDR2 SYGVKD. DNA for the CDR3: TGTGCCAACAGTGACCCGGGGGGACCAGATACGCAGTATTTT. Translation: CANSDPGGPDTQYF.

The J gene is TRBJ2-3, the V gene TRBV6-5; D remains ambiguous. This CDR3 contains 15 residues. Germline values: CDR1 MNHEY, CDR2 SVGAGI. With 5 bases removed from V and 0 bases from J, the gap between germline ends came to 12 bases. Written as DNA, the CDR3 is TGTGCCAGCAGTAACTATGTGGGCAGCACAGATACGCAGTATTTT. Translation gives CASSNYVGSTDTQYF.

This rearrangement joins TRBV4-1 to TRBJ2-1, with unresolved D. Germline CDR1 is MGHRA and CDR2 is YSYEKL. The V gene lost 0 bases and the J gene lost 6 bases, with 3 bases spanning the gap. The CDR3 length is 12 residues. Written as DNA, the CDR3 is TGCGCCAGCAGCCAAGATGTCAATGAGCAGTTCTTC. Its protein product is CASSQDVNEQFF.

This clone is deemed medium-sized. Different DNA sequences within this sample yield the same CDR3. V gene TRBV9 combines with J gene TRBJ2-7; D uncertain. Germline CDR1 and CDR2: SGDLS and YYNGEE. The CDR3 runs 13 residues. Trimming cost V 0 bases and J 0 bases, with 4 bases left between them. The chain's CDR3 is CASSVEGSYEQYF. The CDR3 coding sequence is TGTGCCAGCAGCGTAGAGGGCTCCTACGAGCAGTACTTC.

The rearrangement joins TRBV28 to TRBJ1-5, with TRBD1 matching 9 bases. The germline CDR1 and CDR2 sequences are MDHEN and SYDVKM. After removal of 3 bases from V and 5 bases from J, the junction contained 14 bases not matched to a gene. The CDR3 consists of 18 residues. DNA for the CDR3: TGTGCCAGCAGTTTCAGGTTCGGAACAGGGGGCGCGGATCAGCCCCAGCATTTT. It codes for CASSFRFGTGGADQPQHF.